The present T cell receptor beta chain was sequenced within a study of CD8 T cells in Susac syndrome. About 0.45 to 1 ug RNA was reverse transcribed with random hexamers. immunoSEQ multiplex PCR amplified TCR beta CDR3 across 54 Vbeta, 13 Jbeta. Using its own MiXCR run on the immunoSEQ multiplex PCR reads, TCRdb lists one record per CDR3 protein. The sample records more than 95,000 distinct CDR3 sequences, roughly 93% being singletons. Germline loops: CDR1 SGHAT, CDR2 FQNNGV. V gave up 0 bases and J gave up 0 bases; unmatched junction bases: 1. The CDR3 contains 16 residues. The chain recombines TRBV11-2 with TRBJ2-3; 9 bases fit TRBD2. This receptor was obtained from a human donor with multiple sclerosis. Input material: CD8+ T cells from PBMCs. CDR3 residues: CASSLELAGSTDTQYF. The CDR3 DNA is TGTGCCAGCAGCTTAGAGCTAGCGGGGAGCACAGATACGCAGTATTTT.